The sequence of this TCR beta chain was determined in a study of beta chain features in type 1 diabetes. The CDR3 length is 17 residues. The junction had 13 bases not matched to a gene; V was cut back by 3 bases and J by 5 bases. CDR1 is SQVTM, CDR2 ANQGSEA, per germline. Expressed TCRB transcripts were sequenced after all isolated RNA was converted to cDNA. TCRdb's table, derived via immunoSEQ multiplex PCR, lists solely in-frame clones and lacks some. This sample yields hundreds of thousands of clones, of which about a sixth are seen a single time; 0.02% to 0.03% belongs to the top ten. This sequence originates from a woman between 18 and 30 years old in good health. The V and J genes are TRBV29-1 and TRBJ2-5; 12 bases agree with TRBD1. The sequenced material came from naive CD4+ T cells from blood. DNA of the CDR3: TGCAGCGTTGACGGGGGAGCCGGGACAGGGGGCGGCGAGACCCAGTACTTC. Residues: CSVDGGAGTGGGETQYF.